The sequence of this T cell receptor beta chain was determined in a study of early T cells in non-severe SARS-CoV-2 infection. TCRdb used MiXCR to reprocess the 5' RACE reads, holding one entry per CDR3 protein. The repertoire consists of 80,000 or so distinct CDR3 sequences, with approximately 12% occurring once and the leading ten covering roughly 3.2%. Trimming removed 8 bases at V and 7 bases at J, with 18 bases between. This CDR3 comprises 14 residues. Germline CDR1 is WNHNN and CDR2 is SYGVQD (reference sequence). The sequenced sample consisted of whole blood. The rearrangement links TRBV10-1 to TRBJ2-1; D possibly corresponds to TRBD2 (5 bases). This sequence originates from an adult who was a healthcare worker with PCR-confirmed SARS-CoV-2 infection or an uninfected control (not recorded which). The CDR3, as DNA: TGCGCCAGCTCCCGAAGTGGGAGAGGGAATGAGCAGTTCTTC. This encodes CASSRSGRGNEQFF.